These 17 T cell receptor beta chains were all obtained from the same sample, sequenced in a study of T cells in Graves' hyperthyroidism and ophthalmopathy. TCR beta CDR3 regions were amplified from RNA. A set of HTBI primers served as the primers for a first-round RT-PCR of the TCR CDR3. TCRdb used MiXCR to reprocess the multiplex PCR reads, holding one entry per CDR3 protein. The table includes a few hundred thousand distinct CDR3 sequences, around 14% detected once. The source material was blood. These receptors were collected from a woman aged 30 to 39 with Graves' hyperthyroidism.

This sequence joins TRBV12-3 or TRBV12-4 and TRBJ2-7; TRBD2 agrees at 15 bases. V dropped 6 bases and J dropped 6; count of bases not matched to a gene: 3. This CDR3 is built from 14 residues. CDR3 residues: CASRPGLAGGEQYF. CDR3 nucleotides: TGTGCCAGCAGGCCGGGACTAGCGGGAGGCGAGCAGTACTTC.

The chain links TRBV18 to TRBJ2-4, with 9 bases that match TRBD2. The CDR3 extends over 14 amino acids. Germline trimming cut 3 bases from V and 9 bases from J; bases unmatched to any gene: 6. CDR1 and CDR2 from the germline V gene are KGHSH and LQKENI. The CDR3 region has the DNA TGTGCCAGCTCACCGGGACTAGCTAGTGGCATTCAGTACTTC. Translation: CASSPGLASGIQYF.

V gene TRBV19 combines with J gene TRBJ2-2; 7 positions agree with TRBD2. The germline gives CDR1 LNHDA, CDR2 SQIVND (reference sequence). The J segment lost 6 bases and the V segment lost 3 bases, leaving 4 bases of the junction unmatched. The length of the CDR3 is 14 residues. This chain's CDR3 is CASSMGGAAGELFF. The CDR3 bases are TGTGCCAGTAGTATGGGAGGGGCGGCCGGGGAGCTGTTTTTT.

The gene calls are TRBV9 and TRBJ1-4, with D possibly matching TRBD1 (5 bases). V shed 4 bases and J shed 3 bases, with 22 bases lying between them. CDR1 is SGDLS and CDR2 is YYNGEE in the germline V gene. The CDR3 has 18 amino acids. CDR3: CASSLGGGLVASNEKLFF. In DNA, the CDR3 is TGTGCCAGCAGCCTCGGGGGAGGCCTTGTAGCTTCTAATGAAAAACTGTTTTTT.

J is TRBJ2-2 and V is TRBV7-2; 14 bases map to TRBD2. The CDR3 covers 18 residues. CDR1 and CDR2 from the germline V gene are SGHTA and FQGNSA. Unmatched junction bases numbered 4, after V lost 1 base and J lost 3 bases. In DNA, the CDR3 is TGTGCCAGCAGCTTAGGGACTAGCGGGAGGAGGCACACCGGGGAGCTGTTTTTT. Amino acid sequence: CASSLGTSGRRHTGELFF. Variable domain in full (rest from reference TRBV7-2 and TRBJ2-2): GAGVSQSPSNKVTEKGKDVELRCDPISGHTALYWYRQSLGQGLEFLIYFQGNSAPDKSGLPSDRFSAERTGGSVSTLTIQRTQQEDSAVYLCASSLGTSGRRHTGELFFGEGSRLTVL.

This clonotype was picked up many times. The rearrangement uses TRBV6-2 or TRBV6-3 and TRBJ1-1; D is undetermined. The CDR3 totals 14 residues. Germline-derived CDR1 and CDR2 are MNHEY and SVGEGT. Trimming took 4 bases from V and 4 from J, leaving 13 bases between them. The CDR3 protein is CASSFPPVGTEAFF. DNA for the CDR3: TGTGCCAGCAGTTTCCCCCCAGTGGGCACTGAAGCTTTCTTT.

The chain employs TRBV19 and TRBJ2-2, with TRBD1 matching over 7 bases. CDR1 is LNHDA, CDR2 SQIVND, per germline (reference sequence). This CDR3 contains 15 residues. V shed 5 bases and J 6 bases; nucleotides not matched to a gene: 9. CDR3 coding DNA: TGTGCCAGTAGTCCAACAGGGGCCCGGGCCGGGGAGCTGTTTTTT. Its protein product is CASSPTGARAGELFF.

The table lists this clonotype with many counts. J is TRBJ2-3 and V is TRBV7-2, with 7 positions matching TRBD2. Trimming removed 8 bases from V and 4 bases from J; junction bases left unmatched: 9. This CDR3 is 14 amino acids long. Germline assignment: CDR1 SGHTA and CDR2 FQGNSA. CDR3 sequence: CASSVAGTSDTQYF. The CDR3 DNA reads TGTGCCAGCTCTGTAGCGGGTACCTCAGATACGCAGTATTTT.

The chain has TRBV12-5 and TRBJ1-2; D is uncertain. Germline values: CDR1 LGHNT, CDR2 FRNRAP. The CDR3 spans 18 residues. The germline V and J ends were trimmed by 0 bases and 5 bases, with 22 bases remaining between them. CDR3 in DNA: TGTGCTAGTGGTTTGGTACCCGGGAGCCTTCTCCCCAGTTATGGCTACACCTTC. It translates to CASGLVPGSLLPSYGYTF. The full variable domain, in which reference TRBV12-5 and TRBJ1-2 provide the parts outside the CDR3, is DARVTQTPRHKVTEMGQEVTMRCQPILGHNTVFWYRQTMMQGLELLAYFRNRAPLDDSGMPKDRFSAEMPDATLATLKIQPSEPRDSAVYFCASGLVPGSLLPSYGYTFGSGTRLTVV.

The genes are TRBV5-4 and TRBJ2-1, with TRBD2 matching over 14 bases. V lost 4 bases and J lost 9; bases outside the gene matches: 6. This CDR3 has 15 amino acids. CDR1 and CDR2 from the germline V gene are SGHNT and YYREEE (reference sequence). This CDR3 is CASSIGLAGGFEQFF. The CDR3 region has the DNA TGTGCCAGCAGCATAGGACTAGCGGGAGGCTTTGAGCAGTTCTTC.

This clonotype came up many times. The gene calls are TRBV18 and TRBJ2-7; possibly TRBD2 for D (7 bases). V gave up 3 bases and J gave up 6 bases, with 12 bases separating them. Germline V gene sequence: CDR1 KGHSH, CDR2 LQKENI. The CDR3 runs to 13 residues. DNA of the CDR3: TGTGCCAGCTCACCGGGGGGGGCACGCGAGCAGTACTTC. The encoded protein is CASSPGGAREQYF.

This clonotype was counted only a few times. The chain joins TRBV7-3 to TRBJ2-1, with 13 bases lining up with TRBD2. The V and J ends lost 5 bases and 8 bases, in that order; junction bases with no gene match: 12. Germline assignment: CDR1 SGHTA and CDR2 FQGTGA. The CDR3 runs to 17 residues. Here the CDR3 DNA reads TGTGCCAGCAGCAGAGACCGTACTAGCGGGAGGGTCGATGAGCAGTTCTTC. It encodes CASSRDRTSGRVDEQFF.

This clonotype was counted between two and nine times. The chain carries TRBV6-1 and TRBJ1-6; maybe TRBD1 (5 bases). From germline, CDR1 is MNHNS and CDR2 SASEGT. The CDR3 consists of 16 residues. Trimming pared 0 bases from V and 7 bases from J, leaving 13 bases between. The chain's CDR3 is CASSEAPGLLNSPLHF. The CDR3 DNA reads TGTGCCAGCAGTGAAGCGCCGGGACTGTTAAATTCACCCCTCCACTTT.

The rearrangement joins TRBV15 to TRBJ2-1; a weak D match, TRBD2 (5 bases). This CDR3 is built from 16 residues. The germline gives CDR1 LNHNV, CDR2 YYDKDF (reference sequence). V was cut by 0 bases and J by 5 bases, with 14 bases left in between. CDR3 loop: CATSRDLEGTNNEQFF. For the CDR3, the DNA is TGTGCCACCAGCAGAGATTTAGAGGGAACTAACAATGAGCAGTTCTTC.

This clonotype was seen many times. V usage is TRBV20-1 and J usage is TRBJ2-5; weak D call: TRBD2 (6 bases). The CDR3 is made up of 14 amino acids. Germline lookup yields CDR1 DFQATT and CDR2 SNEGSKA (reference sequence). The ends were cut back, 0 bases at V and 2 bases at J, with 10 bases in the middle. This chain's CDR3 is CSARDESGQETQYF. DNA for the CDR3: TGCAGTGCTAGAGATGAGAGCGGGCAAGAGACCCAGTACTTC.

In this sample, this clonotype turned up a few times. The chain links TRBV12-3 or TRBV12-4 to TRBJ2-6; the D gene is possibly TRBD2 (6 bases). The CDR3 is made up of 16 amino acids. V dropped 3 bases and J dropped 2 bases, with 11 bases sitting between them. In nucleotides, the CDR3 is TGTGCCAGCAGTTTTGCCGGGGGTACTGGGGCCAACGTCCTGACTTTC. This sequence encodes CASSFAGGTGANVLTF.

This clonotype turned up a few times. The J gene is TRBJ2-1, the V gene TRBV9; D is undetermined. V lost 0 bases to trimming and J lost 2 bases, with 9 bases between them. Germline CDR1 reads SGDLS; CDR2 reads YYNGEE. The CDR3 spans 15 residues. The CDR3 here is CASSVGRLPYNEQFF. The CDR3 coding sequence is TGTGCCAGCAGCGTAGGTCGGCTCCCCTACAATGAGCAGTTCTTC.